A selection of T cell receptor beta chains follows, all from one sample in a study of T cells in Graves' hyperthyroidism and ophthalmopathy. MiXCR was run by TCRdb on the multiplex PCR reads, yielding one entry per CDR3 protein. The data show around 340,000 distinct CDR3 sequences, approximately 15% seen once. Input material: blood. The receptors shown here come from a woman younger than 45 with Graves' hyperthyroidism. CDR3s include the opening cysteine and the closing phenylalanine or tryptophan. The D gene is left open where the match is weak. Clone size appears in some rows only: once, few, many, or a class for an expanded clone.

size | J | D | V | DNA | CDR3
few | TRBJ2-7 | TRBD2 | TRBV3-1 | TGTGCCAGCAGCGGGGGGACTAGCGGGGTCTCCTACGAGCAGTACTTC | CASSGGTSGVSYEQYF
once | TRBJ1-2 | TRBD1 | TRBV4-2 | TGTGCCACCTCTGGACAGGGCCATGGCTACACCTTC | CATSGQGHGYTF
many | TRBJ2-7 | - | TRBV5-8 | TGTGCCGGGGGGCGGACAGCAAGCTCCTACGAGCAGTACTTC | CAGGRTASSYEQYF
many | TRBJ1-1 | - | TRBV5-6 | TGTGCCAGCCGAAAAAACTGGGGTAGCTCTGAAGCTTTCTTT | CASRKNWGSSEAFF
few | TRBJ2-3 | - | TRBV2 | TGTGCCAGCACCCTGTGGGAGGATACGCAGTATTTT | CASTLWEDTQYF
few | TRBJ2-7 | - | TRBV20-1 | TGCAGTGCCGACCGGAGGGGAGGCTACGAGCAGTACTTC | CSADRRGGYEQYF
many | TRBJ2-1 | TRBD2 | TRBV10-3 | TGTGCCATCAGTGAGGGACTAGCGGGAGGCGAGGGTGAGCAGTTCTTC | CAISEGLAGGEGEQFF
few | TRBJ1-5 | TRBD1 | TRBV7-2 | TGTGCCAGCAGCTTGGGGTCGGGGACAGGGTTTGATTTT | CASSLGSGTGFDF
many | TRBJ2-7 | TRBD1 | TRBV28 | TGTGCCAGCAGCCGACAGGGAACCTACGAGCAGTACTTC | CASSRQGTYEQYF
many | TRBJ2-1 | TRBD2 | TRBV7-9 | TGTGCCAGCAGCCCACGGGGAAGCGGGACCGGCTACAATGAGCAGTTCTTC | CASSPRGSGTGYNEQFF
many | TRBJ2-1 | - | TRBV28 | TGTGCCAGCAGCCGCGGGTTGGGGACCTGGGATGAGCAGTTCTTC | CASSRGLGTWDEQFF
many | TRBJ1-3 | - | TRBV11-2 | TGTGCCAGCAGAAGGGGGGCGGGAAACACCATATATTTT | CASRRGAGNTIYF
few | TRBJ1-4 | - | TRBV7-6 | TGTGCCAGCAGCTTAGGCCCCCCAACAACTAATGAAAAACTGTTTTTT | CASSLGPPTTNEKLFF
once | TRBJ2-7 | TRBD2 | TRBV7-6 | TGTGCCAGCAGCTTAAGGCAGTCGACTAGCGGGGGCTCCTACGAGCAGTACTTC | CASSLRQSTSGGSYEQYF
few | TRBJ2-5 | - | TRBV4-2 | TGTGCCAGCAGCCAGTCTCATGGGAAAGAGACCCAGTACTTC | CASSQSHGKETQYF
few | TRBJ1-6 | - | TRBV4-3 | TGCGCCAGCAGCCAGGGGGATTATAATTCACCCCTCCACTTT | CASSQGDYNSPLHF
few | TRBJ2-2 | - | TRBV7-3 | TGTGCCAGCAGCTTAAGGGGGGGCCCCTTTACCGGGGAGCTGTTTTTT | CASSLRGGPFTGELFF
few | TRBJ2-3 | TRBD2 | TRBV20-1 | TGCAGTGCTAGAGATAGCGGGAGGTTAGATACGCAGTATTTT | CSARDSGRLDTQYF
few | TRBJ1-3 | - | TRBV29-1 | TGCAGCTCTTTCTCTGGAAACACCATATATTTT | CSSFSGNTIYF
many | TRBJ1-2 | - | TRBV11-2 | TGTGCCAGCAGGTCGATAGGAAATCGGGCTAACTATGGCTACACCTTC | CASRSIGNRANYGYTF
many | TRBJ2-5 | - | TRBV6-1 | TGTGCCAGCAGCCCGGGTCTGCGGGTGGAGACCCAGTACTTC | CASSPGLRVETQYF
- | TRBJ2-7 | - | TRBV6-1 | TGTGCCAGCAGTGAAGCGGGGGGAAGGGGGGACTCGTACGAGCAGTACTTC | CASSEAGGRGDSYEQYF
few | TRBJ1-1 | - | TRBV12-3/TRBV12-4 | TGTGCCAGCAGTTACCAAATTGAAGCTTTCTTT | CASSYQIEAFF
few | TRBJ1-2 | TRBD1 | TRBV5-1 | TGCGCCAGCAGCGGACAGGGCGGGTCTGTACATGGCTACACCTTC | CASSGQGGSVHGYTF
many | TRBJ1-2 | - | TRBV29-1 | TGCAGCGCTGAATTAGGACAGTTAGGCTACACCTTC | CSAELGQLGYTF
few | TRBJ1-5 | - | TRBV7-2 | TGTGCCAGCAGCTTAGCAGGGAGCGGGAGTCAGCCCCAGCATTTT | CASSLAGSGSQPQHF
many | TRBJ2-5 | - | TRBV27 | TGTGCCAGAGTAGGGGAAGAGACCCAGTACTTC | CARVGEETQYF
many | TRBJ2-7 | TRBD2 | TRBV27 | TGTGCCAGCAGTTCAAGGACTAGCCGTGAGCAGTACTTC | CASSSRTSREQYF
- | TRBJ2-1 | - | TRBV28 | TGTGCCAGCAGTTCCGAAGCCCTGGGAGTAAACAATGAGCAGTTCTTC | CASSSEALGVNNEQFF
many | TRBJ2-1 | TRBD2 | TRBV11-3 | TGTGCCAGCAGCTTAGGAGGGCGGGAGGGCAATGAGCAGTTCTTC | CASSLGGREGNEQFF
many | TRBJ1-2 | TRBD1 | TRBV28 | TGTGCCAGCAGTCCTCAACAGGGGGCGAAAGTATACTTCGGCTACACCTTC | CASSPQQGAKVYFGYTF
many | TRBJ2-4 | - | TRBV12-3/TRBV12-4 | TGTGCCAGCAGTTTCGACGGGAACATTCAGTACTTC | CASSFDGNIQYF
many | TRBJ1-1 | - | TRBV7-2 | TGTGCCAGCAGCTTCGACAGACTCATGAACACTGAAGCTTTCTTT | CASSFDRLMNTEAFF
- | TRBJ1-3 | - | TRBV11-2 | TGTGCCAGCAGCCCCCGACCGGGGTCTGGAAACACCATATATTTT | CASSPRPGSGNTIYF
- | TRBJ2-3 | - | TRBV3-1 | TGTGCCTGCAGCCAAGTCCCTCGGCCAGATACGCAGTATTTT | CACSQVPRPDTQYF
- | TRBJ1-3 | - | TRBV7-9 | TGTGCCAGCAGCTTCCTCAAAACAGGGTTGTCTGGAAACACCATATATTTT | CASSFLKTGLSGNTIYF
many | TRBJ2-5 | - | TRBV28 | TGTGCCAGCAGTTTTATGATGACAGGTTTCGAGACCCAGTACTTC | CASSFMMTGFETQYF
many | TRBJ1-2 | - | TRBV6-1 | TGTGCCAGCAGAACTACAGGGAGCTACACCTTC | CASRTTGSYTF
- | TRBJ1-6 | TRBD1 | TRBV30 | TGTGCCTGGAGCGGGACAGGAAATTCACCCCTCCACTTT | CAWSGTGNSPLHF
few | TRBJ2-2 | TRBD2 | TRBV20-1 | TGCAGTGCTAGACCACGCCTAGCGGGAGTTGGAACCGGGGAGCTGTTTTTT | CSARPRLAGVGTGELFF
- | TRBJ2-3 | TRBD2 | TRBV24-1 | TGTGCCACCTCGCCGGGAGGGAGCACAGATACGCAGTATTTT | CATSPGGSTDTQYF
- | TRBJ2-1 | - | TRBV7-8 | TGTGCCAGCAGTTTACCCCGCCTAGCTTCCAATGAGCAGTTCTTC | CASSLPRLASNEQFF
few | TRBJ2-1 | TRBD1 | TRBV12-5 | TGTGCTAGTGGTTTGTGGGGAGGGACAGGGGAAAGCAATGAGCAGTTCTTC | CASGLWGGTGESNEQFF
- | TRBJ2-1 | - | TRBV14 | TGTGCCAGCAGCCGGATTATCAGTAGCTCCTACAATGAGCAGTTCTTC | CASSRIISSSYNEQFF
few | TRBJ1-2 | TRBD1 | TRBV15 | TGTGCCACCAGCGTATGCCCCTGGGGGACAGGGACCTATGGCTACACCTTC | CATSVCPWGTGTYGYTF
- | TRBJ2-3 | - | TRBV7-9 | TGTGCCAGCAGCACATCCGAGGGCACAGATACGCAGTATTTT | CASSTSEGTDTQYF
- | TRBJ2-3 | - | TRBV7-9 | TGTGCCAGCAATTCAGAGGGCACAGATACGCAGTATTTT | CASNSEGTDTQYF
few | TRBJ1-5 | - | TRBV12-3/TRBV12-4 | TGTGCCAGCAGTCTGCGGCAGGGGCAGCCCCAGCATTTT | CASSLRQGQPQHF
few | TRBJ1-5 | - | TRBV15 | TGTGCCACCAGCAGAGATCGGGGGAGCAATCAGCCCCAGCATTTT | CATSRDRGSNQPQHF
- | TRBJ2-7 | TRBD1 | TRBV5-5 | TGTGCCAGCAGCCGAACCGTAGGGACAGGGGGCCCCTACGAGCAGTACTTC | CASSRTVGTGGPYEQYF
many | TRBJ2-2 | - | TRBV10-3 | TGTGCCATCCAAAACACCGGGGAGCTGTTTTTT | CAIQNTGELFF
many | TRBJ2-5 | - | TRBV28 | TGTGCCAGCAGCTACGGGTTTGGACCGGCTACCCAGTACTTC | CASSYGFGPATQYF
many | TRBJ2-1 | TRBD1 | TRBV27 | TGTGCCAGCAGGCGACAGGGTCCGGTGAATGAGCAGTTCTTC | CASRRQGPVNEQFF
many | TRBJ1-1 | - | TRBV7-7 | TGTGCTAGCAGCTTTTTGTCCGGGACAAATAATACTCTGAACACTGAAGCTTTCTTT | CASSFLSGTNNTLNTEAFF
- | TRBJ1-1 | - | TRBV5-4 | TGTGCCAGCAGCTTGAGGGGGGGCAGGCGGAACACTGAAGCTTTCTTT | CASSLRGGRRNTEAFF